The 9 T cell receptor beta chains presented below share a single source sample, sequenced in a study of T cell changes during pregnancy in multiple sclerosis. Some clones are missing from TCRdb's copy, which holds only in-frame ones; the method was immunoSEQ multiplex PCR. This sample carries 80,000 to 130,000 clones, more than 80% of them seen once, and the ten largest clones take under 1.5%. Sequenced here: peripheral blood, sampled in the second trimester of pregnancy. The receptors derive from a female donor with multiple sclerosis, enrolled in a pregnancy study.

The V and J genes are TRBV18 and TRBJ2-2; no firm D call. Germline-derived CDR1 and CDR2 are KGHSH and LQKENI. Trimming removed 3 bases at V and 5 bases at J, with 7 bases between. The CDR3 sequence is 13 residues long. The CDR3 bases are TGTGCCAGCTCACCCCTCGGTACCGGGGAGCTGTTTTTT. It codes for CASSPLGTGELFF.

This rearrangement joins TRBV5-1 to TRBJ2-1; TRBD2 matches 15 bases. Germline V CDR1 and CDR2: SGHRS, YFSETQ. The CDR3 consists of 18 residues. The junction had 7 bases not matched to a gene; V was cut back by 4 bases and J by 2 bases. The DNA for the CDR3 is TGCGCCAGCAGCGATCGGACTAGCGGGAGGGGTACCTACAATGAGCAGTTCTTC. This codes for CASSDRTSGRGTYNEQFF.

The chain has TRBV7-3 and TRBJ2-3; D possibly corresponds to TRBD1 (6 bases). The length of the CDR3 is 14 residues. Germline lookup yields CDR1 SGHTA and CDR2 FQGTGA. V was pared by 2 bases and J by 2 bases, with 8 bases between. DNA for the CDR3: TGTGCCAGCAGCTTAGGGGGCGACACAGATACGCAGTATTTT. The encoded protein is CASSLGGDTDTQYF.

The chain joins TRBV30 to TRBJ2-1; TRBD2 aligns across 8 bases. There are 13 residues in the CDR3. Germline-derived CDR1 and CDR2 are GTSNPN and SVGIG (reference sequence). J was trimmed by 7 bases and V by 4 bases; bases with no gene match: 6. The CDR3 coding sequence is TGTGCCTGGACGCCCGGGGGGGGGAATGAGCAGTTCTTC. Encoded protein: CAWTPGGGNEQFF.

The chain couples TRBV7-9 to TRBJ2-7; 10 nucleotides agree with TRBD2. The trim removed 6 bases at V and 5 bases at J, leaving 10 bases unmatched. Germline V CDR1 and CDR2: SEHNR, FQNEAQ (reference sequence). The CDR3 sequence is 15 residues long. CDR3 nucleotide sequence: TGTGCCAGCAGTCCCGCACTAGCGGGAAGCGACGAGCAGTACTTC. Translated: CASSPALAGSDEQYF.

The CDR3 here is CATRSLSLTGRQRTQYF. In nucleotides, the CDR3 is TGTGCCACCCGAAGCCTTTCGTTGACAGGGAGGCAAAGGACCCAGTACTTC. The chain couples TRBV10-3 to TRBJ2-5; D possibly corresponds to TRBD1 (7 bases). Trimming took 10 bases from V and 7 from J, leaving 31 bases between them. Germline V gene sequence: CDR1 ENHRY, CDR2 SYGVKD. The CDR3 is 17 amino acids.

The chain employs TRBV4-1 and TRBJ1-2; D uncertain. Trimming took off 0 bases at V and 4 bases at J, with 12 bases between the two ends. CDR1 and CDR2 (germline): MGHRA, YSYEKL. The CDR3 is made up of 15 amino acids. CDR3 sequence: CASSQDGGSFYGYTF. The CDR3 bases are TGCGCCAGCAGCCAAGATGGCGGATCCTTCTATGGCTACACCTTC.

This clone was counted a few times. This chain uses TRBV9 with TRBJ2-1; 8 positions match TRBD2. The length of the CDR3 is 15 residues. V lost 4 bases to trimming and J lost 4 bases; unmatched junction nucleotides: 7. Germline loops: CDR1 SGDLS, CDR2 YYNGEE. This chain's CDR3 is CASSFGLAAYNEQFF. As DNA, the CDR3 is TGTGCCAGCAGCTTCGGACTAGCCGCTTACAATGAGCAGTTCTTC.

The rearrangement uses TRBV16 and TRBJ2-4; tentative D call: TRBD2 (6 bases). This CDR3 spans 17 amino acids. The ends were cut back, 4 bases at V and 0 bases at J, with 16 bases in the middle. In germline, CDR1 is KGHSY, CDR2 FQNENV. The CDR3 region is CASSLTGTVGAKNIQYF. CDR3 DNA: TGTGCCAGCAGCCTAACCGGGACTGTCGGAGCCAAAAACATTCAGTACTTC.